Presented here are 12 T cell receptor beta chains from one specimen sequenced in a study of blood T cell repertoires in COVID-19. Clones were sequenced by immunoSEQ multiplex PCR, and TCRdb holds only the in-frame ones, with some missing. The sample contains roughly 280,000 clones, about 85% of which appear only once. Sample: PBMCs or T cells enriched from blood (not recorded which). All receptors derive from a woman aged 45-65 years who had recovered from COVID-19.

For the CDR3, the DNA is TGTGCCTGGAGTGTCGGGGGACAGGGGGGCTATGGCTACACCTTC. It encodes CAWSVGGQGGYGYTF. This chain connects TRBV30 to TRBJ1-2; 11 bases map to TRBD1. The CDR3 sequence is 15 residues long. V lost 0 bases to trimming and J lost 4 bases; unmatched junction nucleotides: 4. Germline V gene lookup returns CDR1 GTSNPN and CDR2 SVGIG (reference sequence).

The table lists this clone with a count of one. CDR3 amino acids: CASSPPGQINSPLHF. In DNA form, the CDR3 reads TGTGCCAGCAGTCCGCCGGGACAAATAAATTCACCCCTCCACTTT. The chain is built from TRBV28 and TRBJ1-6; D is perhaps TRBD1 (6 bases). Germline CDR1 and CDR2: MDHEN and SYDVKM. The CDR3 contains 15 residues. V lost 5 bases and J 7 bases, leaving 15 bases between the germline ends. The full variable domain, in which reference TRBV28 and TRBJ1-6 provide the parts outside the CDR3, is DVKVTQSSRYLVKRTGEKVFLECVQDMDHENMFWYRQDPGLGLRLIYFSYDVKMKEKGDIPEGYSVSREKKERFSLILESASTNQTSMYLCASSPPGQINSPLHFGNGTRLTVT.

CDR3 in amino acids: CASSLGSEGQGYTF. CDR3 bases: TGTGCCAGCAGCTTGGGCTCGGAGGGACAGGGCTACACCTTC. V is TRBV7-9 and J is TRBJ1-2, with TRBD1 matching 7 bases. Germline V gene sequence: CDR1 SEHNR, CDR2 FQNEAQ (reference sequence). J lost 8 bases, V lost 3 bases, and 9 bases had no gene match. The CDR3 spans 14 residues.

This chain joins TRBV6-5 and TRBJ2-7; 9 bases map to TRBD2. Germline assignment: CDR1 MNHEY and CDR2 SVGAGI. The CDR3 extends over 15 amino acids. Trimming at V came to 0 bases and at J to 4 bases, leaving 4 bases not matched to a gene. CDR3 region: CASSYSVSGSYEQYF. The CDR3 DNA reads TGTGCCAGCAGTTACTCGGTTAGCGGGAGTTACGAGCAGTACTTC.

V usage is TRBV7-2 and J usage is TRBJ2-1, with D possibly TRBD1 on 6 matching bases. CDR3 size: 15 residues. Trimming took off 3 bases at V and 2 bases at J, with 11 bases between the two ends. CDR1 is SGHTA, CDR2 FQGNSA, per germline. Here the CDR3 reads CASSFYRATYNEQFF. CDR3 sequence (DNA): TGTGCCAGCAGCTTTTACAGGGCGACCTACAATGAGCAGTTCTTC.

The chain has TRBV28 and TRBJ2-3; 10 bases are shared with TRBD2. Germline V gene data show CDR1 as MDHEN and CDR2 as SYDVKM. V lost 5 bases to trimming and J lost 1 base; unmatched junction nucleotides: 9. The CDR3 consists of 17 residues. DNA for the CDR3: TGTGCCAGCAGTGGGTTCCTAGCGGGAGTTGGCACAGATACGCAGTATTTT. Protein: CASSGFLAGVGTDTQYF.

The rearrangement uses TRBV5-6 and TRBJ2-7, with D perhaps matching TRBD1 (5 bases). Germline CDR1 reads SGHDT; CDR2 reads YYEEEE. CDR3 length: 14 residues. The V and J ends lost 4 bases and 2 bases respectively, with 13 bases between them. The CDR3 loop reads CASSPGHGPYEQYF. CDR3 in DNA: TGTGCCAGCAGCCCCGGACATGGACCCTACGAGCAGTACTTC.

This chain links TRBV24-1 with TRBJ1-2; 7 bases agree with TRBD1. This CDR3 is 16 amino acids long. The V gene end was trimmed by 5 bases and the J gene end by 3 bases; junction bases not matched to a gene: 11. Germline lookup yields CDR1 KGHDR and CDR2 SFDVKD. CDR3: CATSGIDTGTDYGYTF. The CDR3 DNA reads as TGTGCCACCAGTGGAATTGATACCGGGACAGACTATGGCTACACCTTC.

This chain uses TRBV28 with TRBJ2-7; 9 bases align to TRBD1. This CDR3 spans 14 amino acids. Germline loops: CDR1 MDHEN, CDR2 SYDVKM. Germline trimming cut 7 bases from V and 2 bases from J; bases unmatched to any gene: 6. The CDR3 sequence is CASKTGQGTYEQYF. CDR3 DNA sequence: TGTGCCAGCAAGACAGGACAGGGGACCTACGAGCAGTACTTC.

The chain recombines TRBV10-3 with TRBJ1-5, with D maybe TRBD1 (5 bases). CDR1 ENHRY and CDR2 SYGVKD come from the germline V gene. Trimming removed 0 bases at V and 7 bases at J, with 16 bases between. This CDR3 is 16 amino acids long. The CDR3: CAISESFVGGGQPQHF. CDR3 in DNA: TGTGCCATCAGTGAGTCGTTTGTTGGGGGAGGACAGCCCCAGCATTTT.

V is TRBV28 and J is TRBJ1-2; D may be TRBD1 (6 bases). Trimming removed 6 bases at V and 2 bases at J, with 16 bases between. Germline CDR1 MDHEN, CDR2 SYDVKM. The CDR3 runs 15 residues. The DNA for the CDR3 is TGTGCCAGCAGCATATCCCAGGGGCCAAACTATGGCTACACCTTC. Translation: CASSISQGPNYGYTF.

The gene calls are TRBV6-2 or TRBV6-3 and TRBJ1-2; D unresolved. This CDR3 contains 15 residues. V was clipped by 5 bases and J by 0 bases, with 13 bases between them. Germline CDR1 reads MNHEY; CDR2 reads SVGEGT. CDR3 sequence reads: CASSNSQGANYGYTF. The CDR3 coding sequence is TGTGCCAGCAGTAACAGTCAAGGCGCTAACTATGGCTACACCTTC.